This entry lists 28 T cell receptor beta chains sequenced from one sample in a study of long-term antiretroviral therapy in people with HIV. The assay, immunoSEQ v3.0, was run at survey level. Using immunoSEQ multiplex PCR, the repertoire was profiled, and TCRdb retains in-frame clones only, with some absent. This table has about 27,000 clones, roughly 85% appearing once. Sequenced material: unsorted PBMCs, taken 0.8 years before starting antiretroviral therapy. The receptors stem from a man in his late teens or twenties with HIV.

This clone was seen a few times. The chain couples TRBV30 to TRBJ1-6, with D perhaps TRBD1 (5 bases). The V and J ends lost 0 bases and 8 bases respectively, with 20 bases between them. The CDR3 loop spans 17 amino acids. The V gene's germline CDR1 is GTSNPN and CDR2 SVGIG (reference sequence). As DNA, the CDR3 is TGTGCCTGGAGTGTCCGACCAGGGCCTAGTCTAGATTCACCCCTCCACTTT. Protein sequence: CAWSVRPGPSLDSPLHF.

The CDR3 DNA sequence: TGTGCCAGCAGTTACTCCACCCGCCTTGGAAACACCATATATTTT. This translates into CASSYSTRLGNTIYF. The V gene is TRBV6-5, the J gene TRBJ1-3; D is uncertain. The CDR3 is 15 residues long. V lost 0 bases to trimming and J lost 3 bases, with 9 bases between them. The V gene's germline CDR1 is MNHEY and CDR2 SVGAGI.

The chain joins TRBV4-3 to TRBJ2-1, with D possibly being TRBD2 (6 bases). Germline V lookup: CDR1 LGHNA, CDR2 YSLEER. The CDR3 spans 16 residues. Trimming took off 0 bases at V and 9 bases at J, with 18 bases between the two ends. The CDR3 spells CASSQDGRDGTSEQFF. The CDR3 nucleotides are TGCGCCAGCAGCCAAGACGGGCGGGATGGTACAAGTGAGCAGTTCTTC.

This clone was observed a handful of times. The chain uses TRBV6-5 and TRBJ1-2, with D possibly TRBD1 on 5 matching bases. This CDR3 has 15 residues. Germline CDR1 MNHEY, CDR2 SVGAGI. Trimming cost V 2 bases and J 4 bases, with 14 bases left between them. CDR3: CASSYRGTGPYGYTF. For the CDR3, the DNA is TGTGCCAGCAGTTACAGGGGCACAGGCCCCTATGGCTACACCTTC.

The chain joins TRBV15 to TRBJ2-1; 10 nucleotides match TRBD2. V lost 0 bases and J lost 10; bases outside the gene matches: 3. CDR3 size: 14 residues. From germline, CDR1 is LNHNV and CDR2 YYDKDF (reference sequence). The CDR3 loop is CATSRDATSGEQFF. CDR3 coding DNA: TGTGCCACCAGCAGAGATGCGACTAGCGGGGAGCAGTTCTTC.

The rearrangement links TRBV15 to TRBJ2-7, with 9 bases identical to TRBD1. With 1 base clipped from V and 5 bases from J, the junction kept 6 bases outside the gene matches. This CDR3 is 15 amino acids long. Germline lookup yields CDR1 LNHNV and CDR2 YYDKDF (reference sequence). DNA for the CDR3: TGTGCCACCAGCAGAGGTGGACAGGGGATGGACGAGCAGTACTTC. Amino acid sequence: CATSRGGQGMDEQYF.

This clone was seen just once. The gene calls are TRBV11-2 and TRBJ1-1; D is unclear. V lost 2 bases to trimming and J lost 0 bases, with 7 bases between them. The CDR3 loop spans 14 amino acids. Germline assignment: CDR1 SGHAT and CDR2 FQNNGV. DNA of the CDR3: TGTGCCAGCAGCTTAAACACATTGAACACTGAAGCTTTCTTT. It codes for CASSLNTLNTEAFF.

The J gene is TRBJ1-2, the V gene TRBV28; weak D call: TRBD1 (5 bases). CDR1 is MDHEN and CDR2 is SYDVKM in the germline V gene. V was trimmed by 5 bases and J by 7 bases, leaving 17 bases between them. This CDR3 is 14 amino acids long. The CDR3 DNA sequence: TGTGCCAGCAGTCCCCCCGGGACTCTAACTGGCTACACCTTC. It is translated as CASSPPGTLTGYTF.

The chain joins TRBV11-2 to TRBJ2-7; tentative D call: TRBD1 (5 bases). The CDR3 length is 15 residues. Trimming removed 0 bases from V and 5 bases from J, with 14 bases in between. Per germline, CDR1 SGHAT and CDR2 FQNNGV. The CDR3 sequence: CASSLDPGQGNEQYF. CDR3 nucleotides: TGTGCCAGCAGCTTAGATCCCGGGCAGGGAAACGAGCAGTACTTC.

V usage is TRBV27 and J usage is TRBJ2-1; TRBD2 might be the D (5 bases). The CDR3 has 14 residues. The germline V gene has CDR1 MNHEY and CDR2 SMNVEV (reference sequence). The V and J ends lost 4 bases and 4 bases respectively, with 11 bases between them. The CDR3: CASSSTTGYNEQFF. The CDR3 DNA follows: TGTGCCAGCAGTTCCACGACGGGATACAATGAGCAGTTCTTC.

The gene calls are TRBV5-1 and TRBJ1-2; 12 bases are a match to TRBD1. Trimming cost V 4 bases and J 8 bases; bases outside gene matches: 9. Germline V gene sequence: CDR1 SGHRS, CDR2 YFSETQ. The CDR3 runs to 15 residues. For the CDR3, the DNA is TGCGCCAGCAGCATAATGGGACAGGGGGCAGAGGGCTACACCTTC. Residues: CASSIMGQGAEGYTF.

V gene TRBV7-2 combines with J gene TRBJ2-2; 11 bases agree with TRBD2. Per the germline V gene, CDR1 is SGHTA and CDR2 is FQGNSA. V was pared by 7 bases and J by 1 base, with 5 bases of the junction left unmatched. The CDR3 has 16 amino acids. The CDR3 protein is CASTPTSGRNTGELFF. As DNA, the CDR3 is TGTGCCAGCACCCCCACTAGCGGGAGGAACACCGGGGAGCTGTTTTTT.

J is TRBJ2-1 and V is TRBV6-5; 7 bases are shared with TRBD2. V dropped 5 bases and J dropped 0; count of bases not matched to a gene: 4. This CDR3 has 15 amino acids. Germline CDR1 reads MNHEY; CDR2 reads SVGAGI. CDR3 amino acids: CASSPGGSSYNEQFF. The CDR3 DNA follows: TGTGCCAGCAGTCCCGGGGGGAGCTCCTACAATGAGCAGTTCTTC.

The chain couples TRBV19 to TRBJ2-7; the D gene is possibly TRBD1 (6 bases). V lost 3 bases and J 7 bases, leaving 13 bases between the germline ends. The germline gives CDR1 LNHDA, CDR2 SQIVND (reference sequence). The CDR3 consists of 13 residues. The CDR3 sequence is CASSIQQGYEQYF. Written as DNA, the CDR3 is TGTGCCAGTAGTATTCAACAGGGTTATGAGCAGTACTTC.

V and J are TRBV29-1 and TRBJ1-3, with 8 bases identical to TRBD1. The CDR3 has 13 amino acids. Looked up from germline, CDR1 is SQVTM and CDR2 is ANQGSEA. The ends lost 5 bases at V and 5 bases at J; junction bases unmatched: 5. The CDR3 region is CSVLGTGRNTIYF. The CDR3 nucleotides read TGCAGCGTTTTAGGGACAGGCAGAAACACCATATATTTT.

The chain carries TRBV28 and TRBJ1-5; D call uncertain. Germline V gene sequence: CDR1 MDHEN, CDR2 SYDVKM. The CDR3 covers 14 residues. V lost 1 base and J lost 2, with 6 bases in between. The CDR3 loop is CASSLSLGNQPQHF. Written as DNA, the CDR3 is TGTGCCAGCAGTTTATCTCTGGGCAATCAGCCCCAGCATTTT. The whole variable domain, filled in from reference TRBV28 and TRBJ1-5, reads DVKVTQSSRYLVKRTGEKVFLECVQDMDHENMFWYRQDPGLGLRLIYFSYDVKMKEKGDIPEGYSVSREKKERFSLILESASTNQTSMYLCASSLSLGNQPQHFGDGTRLSIL.

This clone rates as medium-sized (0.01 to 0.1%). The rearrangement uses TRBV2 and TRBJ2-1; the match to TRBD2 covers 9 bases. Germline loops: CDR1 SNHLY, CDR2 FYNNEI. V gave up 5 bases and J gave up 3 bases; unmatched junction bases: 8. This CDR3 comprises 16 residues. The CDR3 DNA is TGTGCCAGCAGTTACCCGACTAGCGGTTACTACAATGAGCAGTTCTTC. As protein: CASSYPTSGYYNEQFF. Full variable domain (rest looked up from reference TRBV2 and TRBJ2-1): EPEVTQTPSHQVTQMGQEVILRCVPISNHLYFYWYRQILGQKVEFLVSFYNNEISEKSEIFDDQFSVERPDGSNFTLKIRSTKLEDSAMYFCASSYPTSGYYNEQFFGPGTRLTVL.

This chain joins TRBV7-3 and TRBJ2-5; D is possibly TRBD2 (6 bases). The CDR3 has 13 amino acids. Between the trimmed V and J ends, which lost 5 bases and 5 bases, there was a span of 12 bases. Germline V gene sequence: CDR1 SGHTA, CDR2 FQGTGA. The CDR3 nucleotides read TGTGCCAGCAGCCCCGGGAGCGGGGAGACCCAGTACTTC. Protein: CASSPGSGETQYF.

The CDR3 sequence is CASSFISSSYNEQFF. The CDR3, as DNA: TGTGCCAGCAGTTTTATTTCTAGCTCCTACAATGAGCAGTTCTTC. V gene TRBV28 combines with J gene TRBJ2-1; D gene uncertain. CDR3 size: 15 residues. The germline CDR1 and CDR2 sequences are MDHEN and SYDVKM. V shed 3 bases and J shed 0 bases, with 9 bases lying between them.

The CDR3 bases are TGTGCCAGCAGTTTATCGAGTAGGGCGTTACCCCTCCACTTT. This translates into CASSLSSRALPLHF. This chain links TRBV27 with TRBJ1-6; unclear D gene. The CDR3 has 14 amino acids. CDR1 is MNHEY, CDR2 SMNVEV, per germline (reference sequence). The ends were cut back, 0 bases at V and 12 bases at J, with 12 bases in the middle.

CDR3 region: CASSMGDRSSYEQYF. CDR3 bases: TGTGCCAGTAGTATGGGGGACAGAAGCTCCTACGAGCAGTACTTC. The rearrangement uses TRBV19 and TRBJ2-7; 7 bases agree with TRBD1. V dropped 3 bases and J dropped 0; count of bases not matched to a gene: 5. The germline gives CDR1 LNHDA, CDR2 SQIVND (reference sequence). There are 15 residues in the CDR3.

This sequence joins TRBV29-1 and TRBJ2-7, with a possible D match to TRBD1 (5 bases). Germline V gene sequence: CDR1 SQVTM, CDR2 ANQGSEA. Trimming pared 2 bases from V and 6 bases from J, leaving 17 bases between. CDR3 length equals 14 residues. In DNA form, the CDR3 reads TGCAGCGTTGAAATGTGGCAGGGTGGTCGCGAGCAGTACTTC. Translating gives CSVEMWQGGREQYF.

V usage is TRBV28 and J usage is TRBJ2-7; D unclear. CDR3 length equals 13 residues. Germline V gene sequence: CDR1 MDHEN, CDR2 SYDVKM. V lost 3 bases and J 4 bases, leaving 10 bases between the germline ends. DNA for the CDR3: TGTGCCAGCAGTTTCGGCATTGGATACGAGCAGTACTTC. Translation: CASSFGIGYEQYF.

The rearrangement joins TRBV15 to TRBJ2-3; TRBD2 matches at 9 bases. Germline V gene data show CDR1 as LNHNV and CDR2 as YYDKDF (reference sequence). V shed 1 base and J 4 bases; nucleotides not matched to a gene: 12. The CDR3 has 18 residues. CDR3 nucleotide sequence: TGTGCCACCAGCAGAGGCGGGAGGGGGCTTGACGTGTCAGATACGCAGTATTTT. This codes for CATSRGGRGLDVSDTQYF.

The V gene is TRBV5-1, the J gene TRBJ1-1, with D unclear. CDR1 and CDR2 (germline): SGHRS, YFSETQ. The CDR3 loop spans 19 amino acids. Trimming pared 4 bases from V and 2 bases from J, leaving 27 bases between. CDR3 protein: CASSTYSYLGRGDNTEAFF. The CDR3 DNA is TGCGCCAGCAGCACCTACTCCTATCTTGGTCGGGGTGACAACACTGAAGCTTTCTTT.

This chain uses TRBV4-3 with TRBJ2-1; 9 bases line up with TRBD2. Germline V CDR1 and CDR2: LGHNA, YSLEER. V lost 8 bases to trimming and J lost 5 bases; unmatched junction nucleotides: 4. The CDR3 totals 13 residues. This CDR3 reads CASSGLADNEQFF. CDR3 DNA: TGCGCCAGCTCGGGACTAGCTGACAATGAGCAGTTCTTC.

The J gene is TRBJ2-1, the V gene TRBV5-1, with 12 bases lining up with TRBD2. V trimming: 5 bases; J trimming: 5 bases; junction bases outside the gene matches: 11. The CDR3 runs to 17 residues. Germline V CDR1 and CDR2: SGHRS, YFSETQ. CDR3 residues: CASRSMPLAGGHNEQFF. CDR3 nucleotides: TGCGCCAGCAGGTCAATGCCACTAGCGGGGGGACACAATGAGCAGTTCTTC.

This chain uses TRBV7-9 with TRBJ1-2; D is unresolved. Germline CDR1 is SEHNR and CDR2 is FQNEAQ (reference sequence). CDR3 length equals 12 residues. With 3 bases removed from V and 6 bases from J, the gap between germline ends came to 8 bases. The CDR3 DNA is TGTGCCAGCAGCTTGCCCCCCGATGGCTACACCTTC. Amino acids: CASSLPPDGYTF.